This record concerns one T cell receptor (beta chain) sequence. The CDR3 has 12 residues. The germline V gene has CDR1 LNHDA and CDR2 SQIVND (reference sequence). The germline V and J ends were trimmed by 8 bases and 2 bases, with 9 bases remaining between them. This sample was taken from a study of blood T cell repertoires in COVID-19. TCRdb's copy holds only in-frame clones and misses some; the assay was immunoSEQ multiplex PCR. The profile shows about 170,000 clones, about four fifths of them singletons. The chain links TRBV19 to TRBJ1-2; tentatively, D is TRBD1 (5 bases). The TCR originated in a man aged 18 to 30 with active or convalescent COVID-19. Sequencing was done on a sample of peripheral blood. The CDR3 is CASDDRNYGYTF. The DNA of the CDR3 is TGTGCCAGTGATGACAGAAACTATGGCTACACCTTC.